The clone carrying this T cell receptor (beta chain) was recorded at least ten times. This sample was included in a study of T cells after yellow fever vaccination. Germline CDR1 MNHNS, CDR2 SASEGT. Trimming shortened V by 6 bases and J by 0 bases, and 6 bases separated the two germline ends. The CDR3 contains 14 residues. MiXCR, applied by TCRdb to the 5' RACE reads, yields one record per CDR3 protein. The data hold some 110,000 distinct CDR3 sequences, with about 7.8% observed a single time. The sample was CD4+ T cells sorted from PBMCs, taken 35 to 50 days after the first yellow fever vaccination. This clonotype was sampled from a man between 18 and 35 years old who received the YFV17D yellow fever vaccine. The chain recombines TRBV6-1 with TRBJ2-6; no reliable D call. The DNA for the CDR3 is TGTGCCAGCAGGTTGTCCTCTGGGGCCAACGTCCTGACTTTC. As protein: CASRLSSGANVLTF.